What follows is one T cell receptor (beta chain) and its context. PCR was performed using 60 Vbeta and 13 Jbeta primers. Sequencing used immunoSEQ multiplex PCR; TCRdb keeps in-frame clones, though not all of them. This sample has over 150,000 clones, with 84% found just once. The data were obtained in a study of cytomegalovirus exposure and HLA in healthy donors. Germline CDR1 is LNHDA and CDR2 is SQIVND (reference sequence). This CDR3 has 13 residues. Trimming at V came to 6 bases and at J to 6 bases, leaving 4 bases not matched to a gene. The sequence derives from a man aged 18 to 35 in good health and CMV-seronegative. The gene calls are TRBV19 and TRBJ1-5; 8 bases align to TRBD1. The sample was PBMCs. CDR3 DNA sequence: TGTGCCAGTAGGGCAGGGGGCGTTCAGCCCCAGCATTTT. Protein: CASRAGGVQPQHF.